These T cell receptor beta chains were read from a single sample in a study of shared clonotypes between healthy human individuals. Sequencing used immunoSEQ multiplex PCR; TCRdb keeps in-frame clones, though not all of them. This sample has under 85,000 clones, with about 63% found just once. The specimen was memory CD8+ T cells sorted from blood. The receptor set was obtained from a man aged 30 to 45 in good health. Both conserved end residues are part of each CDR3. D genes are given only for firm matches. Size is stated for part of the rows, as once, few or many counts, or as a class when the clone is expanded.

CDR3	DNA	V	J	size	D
CASSYVGDPNEQFF	TGTGCCAGCAGTTACGTAGGCGACCCTAATGAGCAGTTCTTC	TRBV6-6	TRBJ2-1	-	-
CASSQAKGGSQETQYF	TGCGCCAGCAGTCAAGCGAAGGGCGGGAGTCAAGAGACCCAGTACTTC	TRBV23-1	TRBJ2-5	-	TRBD2
CASSFSGNVEQYF	TGTGCCAGCAGCTTTTCAGGGAACGTCGAGCAGTACTTC	TRBV5-6	TRBJ2-7	-	-
CASSFDRGGYEQYF	TGTGCCAGCAGCTTTGACAGGGGTGGCTACGAGCAGTACTTC	TRBV7-6	TRBJ2-7	-	TRBD1
CASSRGDYGYTF	TGTGCCAGCAGCCGCGGGGACTATGGCTACACCTTC	TRBV6-1	TRBJ1-2	few	-
CASSRGTGGTEAFF	TGTGCCAGCAGCCGAGGGACAGGGGGCACTGAAGCTTTCTTT	TRBV13	TRBJ1-1	-	TRBD1
CASSLNLDRVHF	TGTGCCAGCAGCTTAAACCTGGACAGGGTTCACTTC	TRBV7-9	TRBJ1-2	-	TRBD1
CASSQPLSGNSYEQYF	TGTGCCAGCAGTCAACCTTTAAGCGGAAACTCCTACGAGCAGTACTTC	TRBV25-1	TRBJ2-7	-	-
CASSSTRDRGSNQPQHF	TGTGCCAGCAGCTCCACCCGGGATAGGGGGTCCAATCAGCCCCAGCATTTT	TRBV5-6	TRBJ1-5	-	-
CASSLPGLAYEQYF	TGTGCCAGCAGCCTCCCGGGACTAGCTTACGAGCAGTACTTC	TRBV7-8	TRBJ2-7	-	TRBD2
CASSKEGFDADTQYF	TGTGCCAGCAGCAAGGAAGGGTTTGATGCAGATACGCAGTATTTT	TRBV9	TRBJ2-3	-	-
CAWSAVRGFISYEQYF	TGTGCCTGGAGTGCTGTCCGGGGCTTTATATCCTACGAGCAGTACTTC	TRBV30	TRBJ2-7	-	-
CASSPQGTGGAGANVLTF	TGTGCCAGCTCACCCCAAGGGACAGGGGGCGCTGGGGCCAACGTCCTGACTTTC	TRBV18	TRBJ2-6	once	TRBD1
CAWSSTGYEQYF	TGTGCCTGGAGTTCAACAGGGTACGAGCAGTACTTC	TRBV30	TRBJ2-7	many	-
CASSGTGGYEQYF	TGCGCCAGCAGCGGGACAGGGGGATACGAGCAGTACTTC	TRBV10-2	TRBJ2-7	-	TRBD1
CASSEIAGGHEQYF	TGCGCCAGCAGTGAGATAGCGGGAGGGCACGAGCAGTACTTC	TRBV10-2	TRBJ2-7	-	TRBD2
CASSLAGSGSVEQFF	TGTGCCAGCAGCTTAGCGGGTAGCGGCTCGGTTGAGCAGTTCTTC	TRBV11-2	TRBJ2-1	-	-
CASSLTGEETQYF	TGTGCCAGCAGTCTAACAGGGGAAGAGACCCAGTACTTC	TRBV6-6	TRBJ2-5	-	TRBD1
CAWRAPGQEISKQYF	TGTGCCTGGAGGGCACCGGGACAGGAAATTTCGAAGCAGTACTTC	TRBV30	TRBJ2-7	-	TRBD1
CASSLDSVWETNEKLFF	TGTGCCAGCAGCTTAGATTCCGTATGGGAGACTAATGAAAAACTGTTTTTT	TRBV7-6	TRBJ1-4	-	-
CASSPRPGLAAYNEQFF	TGTGCCAGCAGCCCCCGCCCCGGACTAGCGGCGTACAATGAGCAGTTCTTC	TRBV7-9	TRBJ2-1	-	TRBD2
CASSPLSRLENEQFF	TGCGCCAGCAGCCCTCTAAGTCGGTTGGAAAACGAGCAGTTCTTC	TRBV5-1	TRBJ2-1	-	-
CASSQDTSSNEKLFF	TGCGCCAGCAGCCAAGATACGAGCTCTAATGAAAAACTGTTTTTT	TRBV4-3	TRBJ1-4	-	-
CASSSGVAGVNEQFF	TGTGCCAGCAGCTCTGGGGTAGCGGGAGTCAATGAGCAGTTCTTC	TRBV7-6	TRBJ2-1	many	TRBD2
CASSPLKGGDTQYF	TGTGCCAGCAGCCCACTCAAAGGTGGAGATACGCAGTATTTT	TRBV14	TRBJ2-3	-	-
CAWSTGQGGNQPQHF	TGTGCCTGGAGTACTGGACAGGGCGGCAATCAGCCCCAGCATTTT	TRBV30	TRBJ1-5	-	TRBD1
CSVEEAGIADTQYF	TGCAGCGTTGAAGAGGCGGGTATCGCAGATACGCAGTATTTT	TRBV29-1	TRBJ2-3	-	-
CASSFSTVSSYEQYF	TGCGCCAGCAGCTTTTCGACAGTGAGCTCCTACGAGCAGTACTTC	TRBV5-1	TRBJ2-7	-	-
CASSNLAGESEQFF	TGTGCCAGCAGCAACTTAGCGGGAGAGAGTGAGCAGTTCTTC	TRBV6-4	TRBJ2-1	many	TRBD2
CASSASPPGQGEDTQYF	TGTGCCAGCAGTGCCTCCCCCCCGGGACAGGGAGAAGATACGCAGTATTTT	TRBV6-1	TRBJ2-3	-	TRBD1
CASSQERLAGTGELFF	TGCGCCAGCAGCCAAGAGCGTCTAGCGGGAACCGGGGAGCTGTTTTTT	TRBV4-1	TRBJ2-2	-	TRBD2
CASSFFTTNTEAFF	TGTGCCAGCAGTTTTTTTACCACGAACACTGAAGCTTTCTTT	TRBV28	TRBJ1-1	-	-
CASSSLRGGETQYF	TGTGCCAGCAGCTCGCTCAGGGGGGGCGAGACCCAGTACTTC	TRBV5-6	TRBJ2-5	-	-
CASSPLELAAYTDTQYF	TGTGCCAGCAGCCCCCTCGAACTAGCGGCTTACACAGATACGCAGTATTTT	TRBV28	TRBJ2-3	few	TRBD2
CASSAGTGNQPQHF	TGTGCCAGCAGCGCCGGGACAGGGAATCAGCCCCAGCATTTT	TRBV5-6	TRBJ1-5	-	TRBD1
CASSSGQGVWNEQFF	TGTGCCAGCAGCTCGGGACAAGGGGTATGGAATGAGCAGTTCTTC	TRBV5-4	TRBJ2-1	many	-
CASSEGAGDTQYF	TGTGCCAGCAGTGAGGGGGCGGGAGATACGCAGTATTTT	TRBV25-1	TRBJ2-3	many	-
CASSYGISNQPQHF	TGTGCCAGCAGTTACGGGATTAGCAATCAGCCCCAGCATTTT	TRBV27	TRBJ1-5	-	-
CASSLNGYSGSSSYEQYF	TGTGCCAGCAGTTTAAACGGGTATAGCGGGAGTTCCTCCTACGAGCAGTACTTC	TRBV27	TRBJ2-7	-	TRBD2
CASKTPFRGLSYNEQFF	TGTGCCAGCAAAACTCCCTTCAGGGGACTCTCCTACAATGAGCAGTTCTTC	TRBV28	TRBJ2-1	-	-
CASSPDRVRQPQHF	TGTGCCAGCAGTCCGGACAGGGTTAGACAGCCCCAGCATTTT	TRBV27	TRBJ1-5	-	TRBD1
CASSLGTGGYTF	TGTGCCAGCAGCCTCGGGACAGGTGGCTACACCTTC	TRBV16	TRBJ1-2	-	TRBD1
CASSEAGGANVLTF	TGTGCCAGCAGTGAAGCGGGGGGGGCCAACGTCCTGACTTTC	TRBV6-1	TRBJ2-6	-	-
CASSLVEEETQYF	TGTGCCAGCAGCTTGGTGGAGGAAGAGACCCAGTACTTC	TRBV5-4	TRBJ2-5	-	-
CASKTGTGGGHTEAFF	TGTGCCAGTAAAACCGGGACAGGGGGCGGACACACTGAAGCTTTCTTT	TRBV19	TRBJ1-1	-	TRBD1
CASSEPGTGNYGYTF	TGTGCCAGCAGCGAACCCGGGACAGGGAACTATGGCTACACCTTC	TRBV7-9	TRBJ1-2	-	TRBD1
CASSNREETFYEQYF	TGTGCCAGCAGTAACCGGGAGGAGACTTTCTACGAGCAGTACTTC	TRBV28	TRBJ2-7	-	TRBD2
CASSPTNYGYTF	TGTGCCAGCAGCCCAACTAACTATGGCTACACCTTC	TRBV11-3	TRBJ1-2	-	-
CASSQARNLGEETQYF	TGCGCCAGCAGCCAGGCGCGAAATTTAGGGGAAGAGACCCAGTACTTC	TRBV4-1	TRBJ2-5	-	-